The 19 T cell receptor beta chains given below trace back to one sample, sequenced in a study of blood T cell repertoires in COVID-19. Clones were sequenced by immunoSEQ multiplex PCR, and TCRdb holds only the in-frame ones, with some missing. The repertoire holds around 270,000 clones, with roughly 84% as singletons. Specimen: peripheral blood. Receptor source: a woman aged 40 to 50 who had recovered from COVID-19.

The rearrangement joins TRBV28 to TRBJ1-1; D is perhaps TRBD1 (6 bases). CDR1 MDHEN and CDR2 SYDVKM come from the germline V gene. Between the trimmed V and J ends, which lost 5 bases and 7 bases, there was a span of 17 bases. The CDR3 totals 14 residues. The CDR3 sequence: CASSPGQGIGEAFF. CDR3 nucleotide sequence: TGTGCCAGCAGTCCCGGTCAGGGGATAGGTGAAGCTTTCTTT. Full variable domain (missing parts from reference TRBV28 and TRBJ1-1): DVKVTQSSRYLVKRTGEKVFLECVQDMDHENMFWYRQDPGLGLRLIYFSYDVKMKEKGDIPEGYSVSREKKERFSLILESASTNQTSMYLCASSPGQGIGEAFFGQGTRLTVV.

This sequence joins TRBV18 and TRBJ2-1; 9 nucleotides line up with TRBD1. With V trimmed by 3 bases and J by 7 bases, 10 bases remained unmatched. The CDR3 contains 16 residues. The germline CDR1 and CDR2 sequences are KGHSH and LQKENI. CDR3 protein: CASSPLETGGLNEQFF. Written as DNA, the CDR3 is TGTGCCAGCTCACCGCTGGAGACAGGGGGATTAAATGAGCAGTTCTTC. Based on the CDR3 plus reference TRBV18 and TRBJ2-1, the full variable domain is NAGVMQNPRHLVRRRGQEARLRCSPMKGHSHVYWYRQLPEEGLKFMVYLQKENIIDESGMPKERFSAEFPKEGPSILRIQQVVRGDSAAYFCASSPLETGGLNEQFFGPGTRLTVL.

V and J are TRBV7-2 and TRBJ1-1; 7 bases map to TRBD1. Germline CDR1 reads SGHTA; CDR2 reads FQGNSA. This CDR3 contains 13 residues. V trimming: 4 bases; J trimming: 8 bases; junction bases outside the gene matches: 7. The CDR3: CASSSGMDREAFF. In DNA form, the CDR3 reads TGTGCCAGCAGCTCGGGAATGGACAGGGAAGCTTTCTTT.

J is TRBJ2-3 and V is TRBV11-2, with TRBD1 matching over 10 bases. Germline V gene data show CDR1 as SGHAT and CDR2 as FQNNGV. J gave up 1 base and V 3 bases, and 4 bases lay outside the gene matches. The CDR3 sequence is 16 residues long. The DNA for the CDR3 is TGTGCCAGCAGCTTTTCCGGGACAGGGGGCACAGATACGCAGTATTTT. Protein: CASSFSGTGGTDTQYF.

J is TRBJ2-1 and V is TRBV19; D might be TRBD1 (6 bases). The CDR3 totals 16 residues. V dropped 7 bases and J dropped 3 bases, with 19 bases sitting between them. Germline V gene data show CDR1 as LNHDA and CDR2 as SQIVND (reference sequence). CDR3: CASTPFGQGYYNEQFF. The CDR3 DNA is TGTGCCAGTACCCCCTTCGGGCAGGGGTACTACAATGAGCAGTTCTTC.

CDR3: CASSIVLAGDTGELFF. CDR3 coding DNA: TGTGCCAGTAGTATAGTCCTAGCGGGGGACACCGGGGAGCTGTTTTTT. The rearrangement uses TRBV19 and TRBJ2-2; 10 nucleotides align to TRBD2. Germline V gives CDR1 LNHDA, CDR2 SQIVND (reference sequence). V shed 1 base and J 3 bases; nucleotides not matched to a gene: 2. The CDR3 covers 16 residues.

The genes are TRBV6-5 and TRBJ2-5, with TRBD2 matching over 9 bases. Per the germline V gene, CDR1 is MNHEY and CDR2 is SVGAGI. This CDR3 spans 12 amino acids. The V gene end was trimmed by 7 bases and the J gene end by 5 bases; junction bases not matched to a gene: 2. The CDR3 region is CASTLAGETQYF. The CDR3 DNA reads as TGTGCCAGCACTCTAGCGGGGGAGACCCAGTACTTC.

Notes on this clone: Different DNA sequences within this sample yield the same CDR3. The V call is TRBV20-1, the J call TRBJ2-5; D gene ambiguous. Germline V gives CDR1 DFQATT, CDR2 SNEGSKA (reference sequence). The CDR3 has 11 residues. The germline V and J ends were trimmed by 0 bases and 4 bases, with 3 bases remaining between them. Written as DNA, the CDR3 is TGCAGTGCTAGAGATCGAGAGACCCAGTACTTC. Translation: CSARDRETQYF.

This chain links TRBV11-2 with TRBJ1-6; TRBD1 agrees at 7 bases. CDR1 and CDR2 (germline): SGHAT, FQNNGV. CDR3 length: 14 residues. The V segment lost 5 bases and the J segment 10 bases; nucleotides outside the gene matches: 8. CDR3 coding DNA: TGTGCCAGCAGCCGAGGGACAGTTGAATCACCCCTCCACTTT. Translating gives CASSRGTVESPLHF.

V gene TRBV5-5 combines with J gene TRBJ1-5, with 8 bases that match TRBD1. The CDR3 length is 15 residues. The V and J ends lost 0 bases and 5 bases, in that order; junction bases with no gene match: 4. Germline assignment: CDR1 SGHKS and CDR2 YYEKEE (reference sequence). The CDR3 DNA reads TGTGCCAGCAGCTTGGAAGGGACAGGAGATCAGCCCCAGCATTTT. It encodes CASSLEGTGDQPQHF. Drawing the rest from reference TRBV5-5 and TRBJ1-5, the complete variable domain is DAGVTQSPTHLIKTRGQQVTLRCSPISGHKSVSWYQQVLGQGPQFIFQYYEKEERGRGNFPDRFSARQFPNYSSELNVNALLLGDSALYLCASSLEGTGDQPQHFGDGTRLSIL.

The chain links TRBV28 to TRBJ1-1, with TRBD1 matching over 7 bases. The CDR3 covers 14 residues. The germline CDR1 and CDR2 sequences are MDHEN and SYDVKM. The V segment lost 6 bases and the J segment 1 base; nucleotides outside the gene matches: 5. The CDR3 sequence is CASSTGQPNTEAFF. CDR3 bases: TGTGCCAGCAGCACGGGACAGCCGAACACTGAAGCTTTCTTT.

The chain joins TRBV27 to TRBJ1-3, with D maybe TRBD1 (5 bases). Germline V gives CDR1 MNHEY, CDR2 SMNVEV (reference sequence). The V gene lost 3 bases and the J gene lost 4 bases, with 7 bases spanning the gap. The CDR3 sequence is 13 residues long. The CDR3 DNA reads as TGTGCCAGCAGTTTGACAGAAGGAAACACCATATATTTT. As protein: CASSLTEGNTIYF.

This chain uses TRBV9 with TRBJ2-7; TRBD2 matches at 12 bases. The CDR3 spans 14 residues. The J segment lost 7 bases and the V segment lost 5 bases, leaving 7 bases of the junction unmatched. CDR1 is SGDLS, CDR2 YYNGEE, per germline. The CDR3 DNA reads as TGTGCCAGCAGTAAGATAGGACTAGCGGGGGAGCAGTACTTC. Translating gives CASSKIGLAGEQYF. Using reference TRBV9 and TRBJ2-7 for the parts outside the CDR3, the full variable domain is DSGVTQTPKHLITATGQRVTLRCSPRSGDLSVYWYQQSLDQGLQFLIQYYNGEERAKGNILERFSAQQFPDLHSELNLSSLELGDSALYFCASSKIGLAGEQYFGPGTRLTVT.

The chain is built from TRBV12-3 or TRBV12-4 and TRBJ1-6; D gene ambiguous. The CDR3 has 13 amino acids. The ends were cut back, 4 bases at V and 14 bases at J, with 15 bases in the middle. The CDR3 spells CASSSARSGTLHF. CDR3 nucleotide sequence: TGTGCCAGCAGTTCAGCGAGGTCCGGGACCCTCCACTTT.

The chain is built from TRBV6-6 and TRBJ2-1, with 9 bases lining up with TRBD1. V was clipped by 10 bases and J by 9 bases; unmatched bases: 10. Germline-derived CDR1 and CDR2 are MNHNY and SVGAGI (reference sequence). There are 13 residues in the CDR3. DNA of the CDR3: TGTGCCACTGACAGGGGGATTGGGGCTGAGCAGTTCTTC. It codes for CATDRGIGAEQFF.

This clone appeared a few times. This chain joins TRBV7-9 and TRBJ2-7, with TRBD2 matching 9 bases. With V trimmed by 5 bases and J by 2 bases, 4 bases remained unmatched. Germline assignment: CDR1 SEHNR and CDR2 FQNEAQ (reference sequence). The CDR3 has 14 amino acids. CDR3: CASSRSGGAYEQYF. In nucleotides, the CDR3 is TGTGCCAGCAGCCGTAGCGGGGGAGCCTACGAGCAGTACTTC.

The chain is built from TRBV12-3 or TRBV12-4 and TRBJ2-7; possible D gene TRBD1, 6 bases. The CDR3 consists of 13 residues. The V and J ends lost 3 bases and 3 bases respectively, with 9 bases between them. The CDR3 region is CASSLGHFYEQYF. The DNA for the CDR3 is TGTGCCAGCAGTTTGGGACACTTCTACGAGCAGTACTTC.

This chain joins TRBV5-4 and TRBJ1-1; the D gene is possibly TRBD1 (5 bases). This CDR3 is 15 amino acids long. V lost 4 bases and J 0 bases, leaving 13 bases between the germline ends. Germline CDR1 SGHNT, CDR2 YYREEE (reference sequence). Here the CDR3 reads CASSRGAPMNTEAFF. The CDR3 bases are TGTGCCAGCAGCCGCGGGGCCCCCATGAACACTGAAGCTTTCTTT.

The CDR3 sequence is CASSLVTGEYTF. CDR3 sequence (DNA): TGTGCCAGCAGTTTAGTGACAGGAGAATACACCTTC. The rearrangement uses TRBV12-3 or TRBV12-4 and TRBJ1-2; D is possibly TRBD1 (6 bases). The V and J ends lost 1 base and 11 bases respectively, with 11 bases between them. The CDR3 loop spans 12 amino acids.